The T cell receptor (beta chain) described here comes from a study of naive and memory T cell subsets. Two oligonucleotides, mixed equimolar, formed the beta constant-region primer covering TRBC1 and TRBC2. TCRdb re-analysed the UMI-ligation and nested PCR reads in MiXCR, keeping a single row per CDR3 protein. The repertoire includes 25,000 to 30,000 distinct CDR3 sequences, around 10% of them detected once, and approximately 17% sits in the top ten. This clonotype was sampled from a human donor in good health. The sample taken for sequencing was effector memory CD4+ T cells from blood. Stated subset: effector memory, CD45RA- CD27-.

The CDR3 sequence is CASSLRSLLTDTQYF. In DNA form, the CDR3 reads TGTGCCAGCAGCTTAAGGTCCCTGCTCACAGATACGCAGTATTTT. This chain joins TRBV5-5 and TRBJ2-3; D gene ambiguous. The V end lost 2 bases, the J end lost 2 bases, and 12 bases lay between the germline ends. The CDR3 runs to 15 residues. CDR1 is SGHKS and CDR2 is YYEKEE in the germline V gene (reference sequence).